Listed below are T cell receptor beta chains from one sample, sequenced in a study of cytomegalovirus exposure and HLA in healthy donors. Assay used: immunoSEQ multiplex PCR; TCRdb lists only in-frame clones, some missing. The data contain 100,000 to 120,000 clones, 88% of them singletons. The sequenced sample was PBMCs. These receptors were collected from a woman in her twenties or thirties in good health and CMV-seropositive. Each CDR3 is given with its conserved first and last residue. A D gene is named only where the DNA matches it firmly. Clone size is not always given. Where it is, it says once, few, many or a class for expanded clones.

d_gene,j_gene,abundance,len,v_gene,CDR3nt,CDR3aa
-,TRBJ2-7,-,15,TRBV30,TGTGCCTGGAGTGTAGGAATGGGCGCGGGGTACGAGCAGTACTTC,CAWSVGMGAGYEQYF
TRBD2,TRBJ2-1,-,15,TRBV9,TGTGCCAGCAGCACTCTAGCGGGCTCCTACAATGAGCAGTTCTTC,CASSTLAGSYNEQFF
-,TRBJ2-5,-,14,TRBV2,TGTGCCAGCAGTGCAGGGGCCTCCTGGGAGACCCAGTACTTC,CASSAGASWETQYF
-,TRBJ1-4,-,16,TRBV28,TGTGCCAGCAGTGCCCTCCGGGACACCTCTAATGAAAAACTGTTTTTT,CASSALRDTSNEKLFF
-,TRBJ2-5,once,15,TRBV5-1,TGCGCCAGCAGGGATACTCTTGGGGCCCAAGAGACCCAGTACTTC,CASRDTLGAQETQYF
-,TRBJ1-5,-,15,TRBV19,TGTGCCAGTAGTCTACTTGGGGGGAACAATCAGCCCCAGCATTTT,CASSLLGGNNQPQHF
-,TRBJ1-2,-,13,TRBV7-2,TGTGCCAGCAGCTTTTATACTAACTATGGCTACACCTTC,CASSFYTNYGYTF
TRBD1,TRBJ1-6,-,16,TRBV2,TGTGCCAGCAGATCCCGGGGGCGACAGGGTGGTTCACCCCTCCACTTT,CASRSRGRQGGSPLHF
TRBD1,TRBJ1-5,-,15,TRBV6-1,TGTGCCAGCACCAGGACAGGGGAAGGCAATCAGCCCCAGCATTTT,CASTRTGEGNQPQHF
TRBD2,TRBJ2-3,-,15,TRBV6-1,TGTGCCAGCAGTGCCGGCGCGGGGGTTTCTCGAACCCAGTATTTT,CASSAGAGVSRTQYF
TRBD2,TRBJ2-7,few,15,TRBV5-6,TGTGCCAGCAGCCCGGGACTAGCCCAATCCTACGAGCAGTACTTC,CASSPGLAQSYEQYF
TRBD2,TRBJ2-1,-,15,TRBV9,TGTGCCAGCAGCGTAGAACTCGGGAGGGGGTCCGCGCAGTTCTTC,CASSVELGRGSAQFF
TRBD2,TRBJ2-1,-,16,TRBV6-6,TGTGCCAGCAGTTACTACCGGGACCCTCAGCGGGGTGAGCAGTTCTTC,CASSYYRDPQRGEQFF
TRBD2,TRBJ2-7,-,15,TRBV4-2,TGTGCCAGCAGCCCGACTAGCGGGGGGGCCTACGAGCAGTACTTC,CASSPTSGGAYEQYF
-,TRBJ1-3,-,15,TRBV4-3,TGCGCCAGCAGCCTCGGGAGGGAGGCTGGAAACACCATATATTTT,CASSLGREAGNTIYF
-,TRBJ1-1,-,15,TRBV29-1,TGCAGCGTCGTAGACAGTAATGAAGGGGTTAATGAAGCTTTCTTT,CSVVDSNEGVNEAFF
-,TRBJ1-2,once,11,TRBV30,TGTGCCTGGAGTTCCTTAGAGTTCTACACCTTC,CAWSSLEFYTF
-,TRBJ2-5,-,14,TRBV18,TGTGCCAGCTCGTCCATGGGGGGAGAGGAGACCCAGTACTTC,CASSSMGGEETQYF
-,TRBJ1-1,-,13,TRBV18,TGTGCCAGCTCACCCCTCGGGAACACTGAAGCTTTCTTT,CASSPLGNTEAFF
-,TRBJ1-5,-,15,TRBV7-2,TGTGCCAGCAGCTTAGAGGGACACCCCAATCAGCCCCAGCATTTT,CASSLEGHPNQPQHF
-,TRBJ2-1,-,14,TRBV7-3,TGTGCCAGCAGCTTACGGACATCGGGCACTGAGCAGTTCTTC,CASSLRTSGTEQFF
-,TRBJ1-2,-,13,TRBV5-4,TGTGCCAGCAGCTTGGATCGGGGTGGCGGCTACACCTTC,CASSLDRGGGYTF
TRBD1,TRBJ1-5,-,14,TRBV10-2,TGCGCCAGCAGTGAATTGGACAGGGCTCAGCCCCAGCATTTT,CASSELDRAQPQHF
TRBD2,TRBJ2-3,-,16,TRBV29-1,TGCAGCGGGTCAGGAGGAGGGAGGGGCTCTGGAGATACGCAGTATTTT,CSGSGGGRGSGDTQYF
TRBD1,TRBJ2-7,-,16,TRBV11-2,TGTGCCAGCAGCCTCCCGGACAGGGTGGGACGAGCCGAGCAGTACTTC,CASSLPDRVGRAEQYF
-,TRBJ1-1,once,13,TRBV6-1,TGTGCCAGCAGTGAATGGGACACCAATGAAGCTTTCTTT,CASSEWDTNEAFF
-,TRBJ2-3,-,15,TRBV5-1,TGCGCCAGCAGCTTGAAGGGGGAAGGGGCAGATACGCAGTATTTT,CASSLKGEGADTQYF
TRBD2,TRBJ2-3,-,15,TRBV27,TGTGCCAGCAGTTTATCCACTAGCGGGGGAGATACGCAGTATTTT,CASSLSTSGGDTQYF
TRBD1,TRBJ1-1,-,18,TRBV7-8,TGTGCCAGCAGCTTAGTGAAACAGGGGGCTGGGAGGAACACTGAAGCTTTCTTT,CASSLVKQGAGRNTEAFF
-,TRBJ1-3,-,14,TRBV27,TGTGCCAGCAGTCCCGAAGGGGCTGGAAACACCATATATTTT,CASSPEGAGNTIYF
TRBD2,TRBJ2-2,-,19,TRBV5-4,TGTGCCAGCAGTGGAGGGACTAGCGGGGGGTACGCGAACACCGGGGAGCTGTTTTTT,CASSGGTSGGYANTGELFF
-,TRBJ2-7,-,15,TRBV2,TGTGCCAGCTTTTTTGGGCGGGCCGCAACCTACGAGCAGTACTTC,CASFFGRAATYEQYF
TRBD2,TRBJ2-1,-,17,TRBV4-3,TGCGCCAGCAGCCAAGAAGCGGGGGCCAGCTCCTACAATGAGCAGTTCTTC,CASSQEAGASSYNEQFF
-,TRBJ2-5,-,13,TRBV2,TGTGCCAGCAGTGGGCAGGGGCCAGAGACCCAGTACTTC,CASSGQGPETQYF
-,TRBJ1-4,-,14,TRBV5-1,TGCGCCAGCAGCTTTTCGGGGGGCCATGAAAAACTGTTTTTT,CASSFSGGHEKLFF
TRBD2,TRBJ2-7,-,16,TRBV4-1,TGCGCCAGCAGCCCCTCCGGTGGAGCGGGGGACTACGAGCAGTACTTC,CASSPSGGAGDYEQYF
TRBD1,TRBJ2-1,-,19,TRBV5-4,TGTGCCAGCAGAGGGCAGGGGGAAATCTTTCATTTGAACTACAATGAGCAGTTCTTC,CASRGQGEIFHLNYNEQFF
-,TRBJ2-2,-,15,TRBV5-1,TGCGCCAGCAGCTTGGCCTTAGGGGTCACCGGGGAGCTGTTTTTT,CASSLALGVTGELFF
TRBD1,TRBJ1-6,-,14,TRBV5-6,TGTGCCAGCAGCCGTGGGACAGGGGATTCACCCCTCCACTTT,CASSRGTGDSPLHF
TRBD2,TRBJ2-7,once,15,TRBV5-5,TGTGCCAGCAGCCCCGTGAGCGGGAGACCCTACGAGCAGTACTTC,CASSPVSGRPYEQYF
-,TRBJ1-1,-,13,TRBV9,TGTGCCAGCAGCCCTGCGACAAACACTGAAGCTTTCTTT,CASSPATNTEAFF
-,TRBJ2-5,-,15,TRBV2,TGTGCCAGCAGCGGTTGGGATTCTGGCGGGGAGACCCAGTACTTC,CASSGWDSGGETQYF
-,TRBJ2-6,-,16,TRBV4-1,TGCGCCAGCAGCCCTATGGGAGTTTCTGGGGCCAACGTCCTGACTTTC,CASSPMGVSGANVLTF
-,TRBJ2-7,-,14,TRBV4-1,TGCGCCAGCAGCCAAGATAACAGGGTGCGGGAGCAGTACTTC,CASSQDNRVREQYF
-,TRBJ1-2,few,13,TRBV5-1,TGCGCCAGCAGCTTAGGACAAATCTATGGCTACACCTTC,CASSLGQIYGYTF
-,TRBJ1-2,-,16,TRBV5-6,TGTGCCAGCAGCTTGGTTTATGGCAGGGATGGCTATGGCTACACCTTC,CASSLVYGRDGYGYTF
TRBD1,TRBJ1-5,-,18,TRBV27,TGTGCCAGCAGTTTTCGGGGGGGGACAGGGGGCAACTTGAGGCCCCAGCATTTT,CASSFRGGTGGNLRPQHF
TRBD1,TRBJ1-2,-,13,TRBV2,TGTGCCAGCAGTGAGTCAGGGGGCTGGAGCTACACCTTC,CASSESGGWSYTF
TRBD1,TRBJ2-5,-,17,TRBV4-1,TGCGCCAGCAGCCGCTCTCCTCCGGGACAGGGGCAAGAGACCCAGTACTTC,CASSRSPPGQGQETQYF
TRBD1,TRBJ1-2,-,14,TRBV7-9,TGTGCCAGCAGCTTAGGCACAGGGGGCTCTGGCTACACCTTC,CASSLGTGGSGYTF
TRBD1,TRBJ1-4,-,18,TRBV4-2,TGTGCCAGCAGCCAAGATCCCGATCTGACAGGGAGTGCGGAAAAACTGTTTTTT,CASSQDPDLTGSAEKLFF
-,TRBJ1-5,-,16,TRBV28,TGTGCCAGCATCAACCGGGTTGGGTCGGGTTTTCAGCCCCAGCATTTT,CASINRVGSGFQPQHF
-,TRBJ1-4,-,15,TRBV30,TGTGCCTGGAGTGGCGACAGGATAACTAATGAAAAACTGTTTTTT,CAWSGDRITNEKLFF
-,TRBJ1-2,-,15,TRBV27,TGTGCCAGCAGTTTATTCCCGGGGGGGGCCTATGGCTACACCTTC,CASSLFPGGAYGYTF